A single sample is the source of the 27 T cell receptor beta chains below, sequenced in a study of T cell responses to AZD1222 COVID-19 vaccine. Generated by immunoSEQ multiplex PCR, the TCRdb table keeps only in-frame clones and is missing some. Of 180,000 or so clones listed, about 91% are singletons. The sample here was peripheral blood, taken 28 days after the second AZD1222 dose. The receptor source for this set is an adult who received the AZD1222 COVID-19 vaccine.

The chain is built from TRBV12-3 or TRBV12-4 and TRBJ1-3, with D uncertain. CDR3 size: 13 residues. V was pared by 5 bases and J by 8 bases, with 13 bases between. CDR3 in DNA: TGTGCCAGCAGTCTTCCTCCGTCTGACACCATATATTTT. Protein sequence: CASSLPPSDTIYF.

The sample holds a few counts of this clone. The rearrangement links TRBV7-2 to TRBJ1-2; D unclear. The germline gives CDR1 SGHTA, CDR2 FQGNSA. The V and J ends lost 3 bases and 0 bases respectively, with 14 bases between them. This CDR3 is built from 16 residues. CDR3 nucleotide sequence: TGTGCCAGCAGCTTCCCCTGGACCGTAGCTAACTATGGCTACACCTTC. Residues: CASSFPWTVANYGYTF.

V usage is TRBV30 and J usage is TRBJ1-2; D is unclear. The germline V and J ends were trimmed by 2 bases and 8 bases, with 12 bases remaining between them. The CDR3 extends over 12 amino acids. Germline V gene lookup returns CDR1 GTSNPN and CDR2 SVGIG (reference sequence). CDR3 DNA sequence: TGTGCCTGGAGTATAGCAACAGAGGGCTACACCTTC. Translated: CAWSIATEGYTF.

The chain recombines TRBV19 with TRBJ1-5, with 8 bases identical to TRBD1. This CDR3 spans 19 amino acids. CDR1 and CDR2 (germline): LNHDA, SQIVND (reference sequence). Losses at the gene ends were 2 bases for V and 0 bases for J; bases not matched to a gene: 12. In DNA, the CDR3 is TGTGCCAGTAGTATACCCCCCCGACAGGGGCTTTATAGCAATCAGCCCCAGCATTTT. It specifies CASSIPPRQGLYSNQPQHF. The full variable domain, its missing parts supplied by reference TRBV19 and TRBJ1-5, is DGGITQSPKYLFRKEGQNVTLSCEQNLNHDAMYWYRQDPGQGLRLIYYSQIVNDFQKGDIAEGYSVSREKKESFPLTVTSAQKNPTAFYLCASSIPPRQGLYSNQPQHFGDGTRLSIL.

V is TRBV27 and J is TRBJ1-2, with 9 bases matching TRBD1. CDR3 length: 16 residues. Losses at the gene ends were 5 bases for V and 4 bases for J; bases not matched to a gene: 11. Per germline, CDR1 MNHEY and CDR2 SMNVEV (reference sequence). The CDR3 region is CASSPGQGSIIYGYTF. Written as DNA, the CDR3 is TGTGCCAGCAGTCCGGGACAGGGAAGCATTATCTATGGCTACACCTTC.

The genes are TRBV9 and TRBJ2-1, with 7 positions matching TRBD2. J was trimmed by 4 bases and V by 4 bases; bases with no gene match: 11. The germline gives CDR1 SGDLS, CDR2 YYNGEE. The CDR3 totals 16 residues. The CDR3 reads CASSPAGRTYYNEQFF. The CDR3 region has the DNA TGTGCCAGCAGCCCCGCCGGGAGGACTTATTACAATGAGCAGTTCTTC.

In its sample, this clone was seen once. The V and J genes are TRBV7-9 and TRBJ2-1; a weak D match, TRBD1 (5 bases). The V and J ends lost 5 bases and 7 bases respectively, with 12 bases between them. The germline CDR1 and CDR2 sequences are SEHNR and FQNEAQ (reference sequence). This CDR3 region has 13 residues. Here the CDR3 DNA reads TGTGCCAGCAGCCATAGGGGCCGGAATGAGCAGTTCTTC. Translating gives CASSHRGRNEQFF.

V and J are TRBV13 and TRBJ1-4, with 7 bases identical to TRBD1. The CDR3 covers 15 residues. The germline CDR1 and CDR2 sequences are PRHDT and FYEKMQ (reference sequence). J was trimmed by 8 bases and V by 2 bases; bases with no gene match: 8. The CDR3 bases are TGTGCCAGCAGCTTAAGGCGAAGGGGGCAGGAAAAACTGTTTTTT. Translating it yields CASSLRRRGQEKLFF.

The chain combines TRBV29-1 with TRBJ1-2, with D possibly being TRBD1 (6 bases). The V end was cut by 7 bases, the J end by 4 bases, with 10 bases between. The germline V gene encodes CDR1 SQVTM and CDR2 ANQGSEA. The CDR3 runs to 11 residues. CDR3 sequence reads: CSAGQLYGYTF. CDR3 bases: TGCAGCGCCGGACAGCTCTATGGCTACACCTTC. Full variable domain (outside the CDR3, taken from reference TRBV29-1 and TRBJ1-2): SAVISQKPSRDICQRGTSLTIQCQVDSQVTMMFWYRQQPGQSLTLIATANQGSEATYESGFVIDKFPISRPNLTFSTLTVSNMSPEDSSIYLCSAGQLYGYTFGSGTRLTVV.

The CDR3 sequence: CASRSLRGGLYNEQFF. In nucleotides, the CDR3 is TGTGCCAGCAGATCCCTCCGGGGAGGGTTATACAATGAGCAGTTCTTC. The gene calls are TRBV7-2 and TRBJ2-1, with 7 bases that match TRBD2. Trimming cost V 6 bases and J 4 bases; bases outside gene matches: 12. This CDR3 spans 16 amino acids. Germline V gives CDR1 SGHTA, CDR2 FQGNSA.

V and J are TRBV2 and TRBJ1-2, with D unclear. The CDR3 consists of 13 residues. Germline V lookup: CDR1 SNHLY, CDR2 FYNNEI. V was cut by 2 bases and J by 3 bases, with 7 bases left in between. The CDR3 sequence: CASSESPDYGYTF. CDR3 DNA sequence: TGTGCCAGCAGTGAAAGCCCAGACTATGGCTACACCTTC.

The V call is TRBV7-2, the J call TRBJ2-7; 8 bases fit TRBD2. The CDR3 runs 15 residues. After removal of 1 base from V and 3 bases from J, the junction contained 5 bases not matched to a gene. The germline V gene has CDR1 SGHTA and CDR2 FQGNSA. The CDR3 loop reads CASSLGGLVFYEQYF. CDR3 DNA: TGTGCCAGCAGCTTAGGGGGACTAGTTTTCTACGAGCAGTACTTC.

The chain recombines TRBV7-9 with TRBJ1-2, with D possibly TRBD1 on 5 matching bases. V shed 5 bases and J shed 8 bases, with 18 bases lying between them. Looked up from germline, CDR1 is SEHNR and CDR2 is FQNEAQ (reference sequence). The CDR3 loop spans 14 amino acids. The CDR3 loop is CASSGRAPVRGYTF. The CDR3 DNA is TGTGCCAGCAGCGGCAGGGCCCCGGTAAGAGGCTACACCTTC.

J is TRBJ1-2 and V is TRBV29-1; D gene unclear. This CDR3 has 14 amino acids. Trimming shortened V by 4 bases and J by 6 bases, and 18 bases separated the two germline ends. Germline CDR1 and CDR2: SQVTM and ANQGSEA. CDR3 residues: CSVVAGIEGDGYTF. The CDR3 nucleotides read TGCAGCGTTGTCGCAGGAATAGAGGGCGATGGCTACACCTTC.

The chain couples TRBV24-1 to TRBJ2-2; 11 bases are a match to TRBD1. J gave up 5 bases and V 3 bases, and 4 bases lay outside the gene matches. Germline CDR1 is KGHDR and CDR2 is SFDVKD. The CDR3 totals 16 residues. This CDR3 reads CATSDPGQGATGELFF. The CDR3 DNA sequence: TGTGCCACCAGTGATCCCGGACAGGGGGCAACCGGGGAGCTGTTTTTT.

The V and J genes are TRBV6-5 and TRBJ1-5; D is undetermined. Germline V gene data show CDR1 as MNHEY and CDR2 as SVGAGI. Trimming took 7 bases from V and 6 from J, leaving 13 bases between them. The CDR3 loop spans 13 amino acids. CDR3 sequence (DNA): TGTGCCAGCAAGGGAGGGTTCAGTCAGCCCCAGCATTTT. Protein product: CASKGGFSQPQHF.

Worth noting for this clone: The same CDR3 also results from other DNA sequences found in this sample. V and J are TRBV5-1 and TRBJ1-1; TRBD1 agrees at 8 bases. The CDR3 loop spans 14 amino acids. CDR1 SGHRS and CDR2 YFSETQ come from the germline V gene. J was trimmed by 1 base and V by 4 bases; bases with no gene match: 3. The CDR3 DNA is TGCGCCAGCAGCCCGGGGACAGGGAACACTGAAGCTTTCTTT. Encoded protein: CASSPGTGNTEAFF.

The chain is built from TRBV7-2 and TRBJ1-3, with 9 positions matching TRBD1. The ends lost 5 bases at V and 2 bases at J; junction bases unmatched: 4. The CDR3 is made up of 15 amino acids. The germline gives CDR1 SGHTA, CDR2 FQGNSA. The CDR3 here is CASSAQGAPGNTIYF. The CDR3 nucleotides read TGTGCCAGCAGCGCACAGGGGGCCCCTGGAAACACCATATATTTT.

This chain uses TRBV24-1 with TRBJ2-1; the match to TRBD2 covers 13 bases. Per germline, CDR1 KGHDR and CDR2 SFDVKD. Unmatched junction bases numbered 1, after V lost 5 bases and J lost 4 bases. The CDR3 extends over 15 amino acids. CDR3 nucleotides: TGTGCCACCAGTGGGACTAGCGGGAGTTACAATGAGCAGTTCTTC. Its protein is CATSGTSGSYNEQFF.

V usage is TRBV15 and J usage is TRBJ1-1; perhaps TRBD1 as D (6 bases). The CDR3 runs 15 residues. Trimming cost V 5 bases and J 0 bases, with 13 bases left between them. CDR1 and CDR2 (germline): LNHNV, YYDKDF (reference sequence). Here the CDR3 reads CATSPDRILNTEAFF. For the CDR3, the DNA is TGTGCCACCAGCCCAGACAGGATCTTGAACACTGAAGCTTTCTTT.

This chain uses TRBV28 with TRBJ1-1, with 8 bases that match TRBD1. The length of the CDR3 is 15 residues. The V gene's germline CDR1 is MDHEN and CDR2 SYDVKM. With 2 bases clipped from V and 2 bases from J, the junction kept 4 bases outside the gene matches. CDR3 in amino acids: CASSLGTGENTEAFF. CDR3 nucleotide sequence: TGTGCCAGCAGTTTAGGGACAGGCGAAAACACTGAAGCTTTCTTT.

This chain connects TRBV19 to TRBJ1-5; D perhaps matches TRBD1 (6 bases). Looked up from germline, CDR1 is LNHDA and CDR2 is SQIVND (reference sequence). V lost 1 base and J lost 0, with 10 bases in between. This CDR3 comprises 16 residues. CDR3 DNA: TGTGCCAGTAGTATAGGACAGGCTTTTAGCAATCAGCCCCAGCATTTT. Residues: CASSIGQAFSNQPQHF. Full variable domain (remainder filled in from reference TRBV19 and TRBJ1-5): DGGITQSPKYLFRKEGQNVTLSCEQNLNHDAMYWYRQDPGQGLRLIYYSQIVNDFQKGDIAEGYSVSREKKESFPLTVTSAQKNPTAFYLCASSIGQAFSNQPQHFGDGTRLSIL.

This clone is a singleton in its sample. The chain is built from TRBV5-1 and TRBJ1-1; D remains unclear. Trimming removed 0 bases from V and 1 base from J, with 7 bases in between. Germline V gene sequence: CDR1 SGHRS, CDR2 YFSETQ. The CDR3 consists of 14 residues. The DNA for the CDR3 is TGCGCCAGCAGCTTGGACCCGGCGAACACTGAAGCTTTCTTT. Residues: CASSLDPANTEAFF.

This chain uses TRBV11-2 with TRBJ2-5; D is possibly TRBD1 (5 bases). The CDR3 has 15 amino acids. Per the germline V gene, CDR1 is SGHAT and CDR2 is FQNNGV. The germline V and J ends were trimmed by 1 base and 5 bases, with 14 bases remaining between them. The CDR3 loop reads CASSLGVRGGETQYF. CDR3 coding DNA: TGTGCCAGCAGCTTAGGGGTTAGGGGTGGGGAGACCCAGTACTTC.

This rearrangement joins TRBV4-2 to TRBJ2-2, with a weak D call TRBD2 (6 bases). The CDR3 totals 15 residues. V dropped 0 bases and J dropped 4 bases, with 9 bases sitting between them. In germline, CDR1 is LGHNA, CDR2 YNFKEQ. The CDR3 spells CASSQEGGSTGELFF. CDR3 coding DNA: TGTGCCAGCAGCCAAGAGGGGGGTTCCACCGGGGAGCTGTTTTTT.

In this sample, this clone turned up once. This chain links TRBV10-3 with TRBJ1-2; the D is unclear. The CDR3 runs to 13 residues. V was pared by 11 bases and J by 8 bases, with 21 bases between. Germline CDR1 ENHRY, CDR2 SYGVKD. The CDR3 DNA reads as TGTGCCTCACTTAGTGAGTCAGGCGGAGGCTACACCTTC. Translating gives CASLSESGGGYTF.

The chain links TRBV14 to TRBJ2-1, with 9 nucleotides matching TRBD1. The J segment lost 6 bases and the V segment lost 0 bases, leaving 6 bases of the junction unmatched. Per germline, CDR1 SGHDN and CDR2 FVKESK. This CDR3 contains 16 residues. CDR3 DNA sequence: TGTGCCAGCAGCCAAGAAGGGACAGGGAAACGCAATGAGCAGTTCTTC. It codes for CASSQEGTGKRNEQFF. The full variable domain, rest sourced from reference TRBV14 and TRBJ2-1, is EAGVTQFPSHSVIEKGQTVTLRCDPISGHDNLYWYRRVMGKEIKFLLHFVKESKQDESGMPNNRFLAERTGGTYSTLKVQPAELEDSGVYFCASSQEGTGKRNEQFFGPGTRLTVL.